This T cell receptor beta chain is from a study of blood T cell repertoires in COVID-19. Trimming pared 0 bases from V and 3 bases from J, leaving 9 bases between. Germline V gives CDR1 SGHAT, CDR2 FQNNGV. CDR3 length: 15 residues. Sequencing was performed with immunoSEQ multiplex PCR; in TCRdb, only in-frame clones are kept and a portion is missing. This table holds approximately 70,000 clones, roughly two thirds found once. V and J are TRBV11-2 and TRBJ2-1; D possibly corresponds to TRBD2 (6 bases). The origin of this receptor is an older woman who had been exposed to COVID-19. Sequenced sample: PBMCs or T cells enriched from blood (not recorded which). In nucleotides, the CDR3 is TGTGCCAGCAGCTTAGAGGCGGGGTTCTACAATGAGCAGTTCTTC. Protein sequence: CASSLEAGFYNEQFF.